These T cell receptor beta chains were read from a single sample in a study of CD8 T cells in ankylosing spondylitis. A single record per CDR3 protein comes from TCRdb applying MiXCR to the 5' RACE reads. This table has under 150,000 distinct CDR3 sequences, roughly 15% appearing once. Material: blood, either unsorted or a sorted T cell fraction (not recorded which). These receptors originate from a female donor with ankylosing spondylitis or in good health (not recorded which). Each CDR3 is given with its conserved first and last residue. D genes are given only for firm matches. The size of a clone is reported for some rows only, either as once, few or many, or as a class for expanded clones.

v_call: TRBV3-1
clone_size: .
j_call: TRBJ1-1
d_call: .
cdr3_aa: CASSPRKGGNTEAFF
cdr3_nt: TGTGCCAGCAGCCCCCGGAAGGGCGGAAACACTGAAGCTTTCTTT

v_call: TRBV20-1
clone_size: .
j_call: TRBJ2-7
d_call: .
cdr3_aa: CSARDTLVGDALSYEQYF
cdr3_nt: TGCAGTGCTAGAGATACCCTAGTGGGAGACGCCCTCTCCTACGAGCAGTACTTC

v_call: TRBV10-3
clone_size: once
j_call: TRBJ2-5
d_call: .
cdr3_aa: CAISESVSWTQYF
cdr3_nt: TGTGCCATCAGTGAGTCGGTTAGCTGGACCCAGTACTTC

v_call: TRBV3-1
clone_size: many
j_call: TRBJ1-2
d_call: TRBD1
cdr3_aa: CASSQESTGGHGYTF
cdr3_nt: TGTGCCAGCAGCCAAGAGAGTACAGGGGGACATGGCTACACCTTC

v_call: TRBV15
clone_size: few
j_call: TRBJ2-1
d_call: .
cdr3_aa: CATSREAAVYNEQFF
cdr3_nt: TGTGCCACCAGCAGAGAGGCGGCTGTTTACAATGAGCAGTTCTTC

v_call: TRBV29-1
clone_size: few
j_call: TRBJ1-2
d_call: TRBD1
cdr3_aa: CSAPSGTGNLRDYGYTF
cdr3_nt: TGCAGCGCCCCGTCCGGGACAGGGAACCTCAGGGACTATGGCTACACCTTC

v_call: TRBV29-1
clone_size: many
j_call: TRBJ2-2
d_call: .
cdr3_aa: CSVELNVGGELFF
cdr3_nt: TGCAGCGTTGAGCTCAACGTAGGCGGGGAGCTGTTTTTT

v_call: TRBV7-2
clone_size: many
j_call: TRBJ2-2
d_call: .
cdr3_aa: CASSLGSSGELFF
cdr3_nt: TGTGCCAGCAGCTTAGGGTCGTCAGGAGAGCTGTTTTTT

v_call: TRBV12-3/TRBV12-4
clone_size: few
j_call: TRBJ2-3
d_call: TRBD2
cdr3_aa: CASSPQSSGRATDTQYF
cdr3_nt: TGTGCCAGCAGCCCCCAGTCTAGCGGGAGGGCCACAGATACGCAGTATTTT

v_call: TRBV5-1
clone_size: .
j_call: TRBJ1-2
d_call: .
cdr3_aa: CASSLDLGANYGYTF
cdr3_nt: TGCGCCAGCAGCTTGGATCTGGGGGCAAACTATGGCTACACCTTC

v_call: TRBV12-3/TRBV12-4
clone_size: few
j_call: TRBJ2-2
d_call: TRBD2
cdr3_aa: CASTLSGGVTGELFF
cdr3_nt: TGTGCCAGCACCCTTAGCGGGGGGGTTACCGGGGAGCTGTTTTTT

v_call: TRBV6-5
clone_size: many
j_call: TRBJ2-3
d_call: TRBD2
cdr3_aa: CASSYSPSGKTDTQYF
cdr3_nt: TGTGCCAGCAGTTACTCCCCTAGCGGGAAAACAGATACGCAGTATTTT

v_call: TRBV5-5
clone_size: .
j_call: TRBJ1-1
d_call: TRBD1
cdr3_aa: CTSSLAGQGRPNTEAFF
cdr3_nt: TGTACCAGCAGCTTGGCCGGACAGGGGCGTCCGAACACTGAAGCTTTCTTT

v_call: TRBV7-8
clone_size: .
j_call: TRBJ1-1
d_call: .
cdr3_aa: CASSFPGGNTEAFF
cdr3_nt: TGTGCCAGCAGCTTTCCCGGGGGCAACACTGAAGCTTTCTTT

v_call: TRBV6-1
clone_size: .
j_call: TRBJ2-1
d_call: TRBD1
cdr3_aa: CASRKTGASSYNEQFF
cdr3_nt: TGTGCCAGCAGGAAGACAGGGGCGAGCTCCTACAATGAGCAGTTCTTC

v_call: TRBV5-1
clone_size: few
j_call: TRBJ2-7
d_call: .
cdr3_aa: CASSLIGPGEQYF
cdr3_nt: TGCGCCAGCAGCTTAATAGGGCCCGGCGAGCAGTACTTC

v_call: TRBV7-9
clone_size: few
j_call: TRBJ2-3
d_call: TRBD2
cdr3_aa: CASSLGTSGGQAAQYF
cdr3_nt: TGTGCCAGCAGCTTAGGGACTAGCGGGGGCCAGGCGGCGCAGTATTTT

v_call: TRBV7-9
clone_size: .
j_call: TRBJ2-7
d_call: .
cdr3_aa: CASSLGQGLYEQYF
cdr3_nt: TGTGCCAGCAGCTTAGGGCAGGGACTCTACGAGCAGTACTTC

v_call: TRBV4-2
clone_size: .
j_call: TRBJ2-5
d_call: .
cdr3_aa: CASSQWLLGARQETQYF
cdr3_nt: TGTGCCAGCAGCCAATGGCTCCTTGGAGCGAGACAAGAGACCCAGTACTTC

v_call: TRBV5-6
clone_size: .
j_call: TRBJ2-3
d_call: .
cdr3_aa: CASSLGGQTDTQYF
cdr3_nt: TGTGCCAGCAGCTTGGGCGGCCAAACAGATACGCAGTATTTT

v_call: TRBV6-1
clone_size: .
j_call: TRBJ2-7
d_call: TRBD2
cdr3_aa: CTSYSPASGAYEQYF
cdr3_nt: TGTACCAGCTATTCCCCGGCTAGCGGGGCTTACGAGCAGTACTTC

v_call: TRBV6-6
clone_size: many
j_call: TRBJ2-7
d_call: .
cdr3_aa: CASRAAPSSEQYF
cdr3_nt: TGTGCCAGCAGGGCCGCACCCTCGAGCGAGCAGTACTTC

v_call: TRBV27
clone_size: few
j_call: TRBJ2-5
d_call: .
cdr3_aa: CASSLEGRETQYF
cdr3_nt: TGTGCCAGCAGTTTAGAGGGAAGAGAGACCCAGTACTTC

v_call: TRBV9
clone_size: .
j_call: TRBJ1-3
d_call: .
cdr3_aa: CASSVAEYSGNTIYF
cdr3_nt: TGTGCCAGCAGCGTAGCCGAGTACTCTGGAAACACCATATATTTT

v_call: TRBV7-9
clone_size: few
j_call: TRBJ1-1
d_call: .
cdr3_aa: CASSDLSTDAERAFF
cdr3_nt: TGTGCCAGCAGCGACTTAAGCACAGATGCAGAGAGAGCTTTCTTT

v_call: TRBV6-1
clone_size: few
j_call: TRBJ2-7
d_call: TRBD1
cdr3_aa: CASSRDRAPNYEQYF
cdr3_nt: TGTGCCAGCAGCCGCGACAGGGCACCAAACTACGAGCAGTACTTC

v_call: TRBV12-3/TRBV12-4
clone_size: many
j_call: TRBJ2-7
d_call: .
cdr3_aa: CASRRPGAHEQYF
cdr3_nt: TGTGCCAGCAGACGGCCGGGAGCCCACGAGCAGTACTTC

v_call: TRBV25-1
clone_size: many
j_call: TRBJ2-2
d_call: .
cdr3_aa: CASSEKGPTGELFF
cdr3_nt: TGTGCCAGCAGTGAAAAAGGACCCACCGGGGAGCTGTTTTTT

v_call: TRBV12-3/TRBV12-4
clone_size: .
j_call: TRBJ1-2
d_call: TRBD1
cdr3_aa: CASSSDRVNYGYTF
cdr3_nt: TGTGCCAGCAGTTCCGACAGGGTAAACTATGGCTACACCTTC

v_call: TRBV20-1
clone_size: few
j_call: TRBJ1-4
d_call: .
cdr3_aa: CSASRTTNEKLFF
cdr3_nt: TGCAGTGCCTCCAGGACAACTAATGAAAAACTGTTTTTT

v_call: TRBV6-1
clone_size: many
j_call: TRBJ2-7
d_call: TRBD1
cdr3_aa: CASRPPRQGTYEQYF
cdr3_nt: TGTGCCAGCAGACCGCCAAGACAGGGGACCTACGAGCAGTACTTC

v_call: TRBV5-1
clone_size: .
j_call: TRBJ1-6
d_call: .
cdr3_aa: CASSLVSNSPLHF
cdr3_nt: TGCGCCAGCAGCTTGGTTTCAAATTCACCCCTCCACTTT

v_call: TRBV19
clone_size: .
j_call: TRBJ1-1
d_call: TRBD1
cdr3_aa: CASTFGQGTPEAFF
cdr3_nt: TGTGCCAGTACTTTCGGACAGGGAACCCCTGAAGCTTTCTTT

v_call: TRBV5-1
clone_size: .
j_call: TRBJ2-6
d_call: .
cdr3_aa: CASSLEGTGANVLTF
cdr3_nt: TGCGCCAGCAGCTTGGAAGGGACTGGGGCCAACGTCCTGACTTTC

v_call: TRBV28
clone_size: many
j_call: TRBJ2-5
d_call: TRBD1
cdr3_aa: CASEGTGGVQTQYF
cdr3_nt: TGTGCCAGCGAAGGGACAGGGGGCGTGCAGACCCAGTACTTC